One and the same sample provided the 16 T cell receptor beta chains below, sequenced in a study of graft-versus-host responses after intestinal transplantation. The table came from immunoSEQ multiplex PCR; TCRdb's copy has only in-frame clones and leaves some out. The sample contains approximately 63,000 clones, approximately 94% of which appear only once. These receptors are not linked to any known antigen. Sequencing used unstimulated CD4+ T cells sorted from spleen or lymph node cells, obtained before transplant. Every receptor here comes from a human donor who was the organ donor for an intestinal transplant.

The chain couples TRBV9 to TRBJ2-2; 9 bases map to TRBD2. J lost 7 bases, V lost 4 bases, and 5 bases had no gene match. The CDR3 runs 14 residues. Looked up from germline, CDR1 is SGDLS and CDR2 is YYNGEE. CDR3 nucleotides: TGTGCCAGCAGCCGCGGGGGGGCGATCGGGGAGCTGTTTTTT. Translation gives CASSRGGAIGELFF.

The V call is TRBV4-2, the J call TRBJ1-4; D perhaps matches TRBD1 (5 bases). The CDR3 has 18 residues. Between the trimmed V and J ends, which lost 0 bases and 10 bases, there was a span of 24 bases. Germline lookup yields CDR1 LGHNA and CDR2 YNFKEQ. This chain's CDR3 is CASSQERLGATPGVKLFF. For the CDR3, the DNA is TGTGCCAGCAGCCAAGAAAGGCTAGGGGCGACACCTGGGGTAAAACTGTTTTTT.

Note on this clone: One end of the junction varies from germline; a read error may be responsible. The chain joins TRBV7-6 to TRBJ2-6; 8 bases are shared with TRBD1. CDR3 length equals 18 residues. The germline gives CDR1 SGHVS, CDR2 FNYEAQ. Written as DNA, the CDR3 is TGTGCCAGCAGCTTAAGAACAGGGGGGAGCTCTGGGGTCAACGTCCTGACTTTC. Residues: CASSLRTGGSSGVNVLTF.

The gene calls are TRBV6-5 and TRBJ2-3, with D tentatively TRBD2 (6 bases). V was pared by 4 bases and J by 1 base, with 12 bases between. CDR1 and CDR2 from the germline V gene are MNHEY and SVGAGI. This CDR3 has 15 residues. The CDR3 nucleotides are TGTGCCAGCAGTTTCCGCGCGGGACGCACAGATACGCAGTATTTT. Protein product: CASSFRAGRTDTQYF.

The CDR3 DNA follows: TGTGCCATCGGCCCAGGGGGGCGGAACACTGAAGCTTTCTTT. Translation gives CAIGPGGRNTEAFF. The rearrangement uses TRBV10-3 and TRBJ1-1; 7 bases line up with TRBD1. With 8 bases clipped from V and 1 base from J, the junction kept 7 bases outside the gene matches. Germline V CDR1 and CDR2: ENHRY, SYGVKD. The CDR3 has 14 residues.

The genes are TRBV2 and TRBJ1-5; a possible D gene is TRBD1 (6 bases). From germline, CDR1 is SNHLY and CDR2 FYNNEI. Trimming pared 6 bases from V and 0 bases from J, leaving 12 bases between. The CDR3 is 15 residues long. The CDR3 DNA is TGTGCCAGCAGACCCGACAGGAATAGCAATCAGCCCCAGCATTTT. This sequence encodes CASRPDRNSNQPQHF.

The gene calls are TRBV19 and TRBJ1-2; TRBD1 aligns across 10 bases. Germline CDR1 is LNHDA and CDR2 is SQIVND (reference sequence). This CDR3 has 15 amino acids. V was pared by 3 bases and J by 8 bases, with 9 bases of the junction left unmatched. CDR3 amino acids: CASSISGTGARGYTF. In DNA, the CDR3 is TGTGCCAGTAGTATTTCCGGGACAGGGGCCAGGGGCTACACCTTC.

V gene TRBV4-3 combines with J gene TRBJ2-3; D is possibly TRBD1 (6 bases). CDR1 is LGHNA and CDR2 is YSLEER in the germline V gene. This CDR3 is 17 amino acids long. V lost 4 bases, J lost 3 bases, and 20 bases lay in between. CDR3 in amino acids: CASSRQTGFASTDTQYF. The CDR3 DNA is TGCGCCAGCAGCCGACAAACAGGGTTCGCCTCGACAGATACGCAGTATTTT.

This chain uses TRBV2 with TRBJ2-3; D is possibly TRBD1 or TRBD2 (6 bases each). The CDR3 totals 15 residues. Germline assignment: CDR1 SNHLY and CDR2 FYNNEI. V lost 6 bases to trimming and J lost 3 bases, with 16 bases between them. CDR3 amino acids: CASSKKGGRTDTQYF. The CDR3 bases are TGTGCCAGCAGCAAAAAGGGGGGCCGGACAGATACGCAGTATTTT.

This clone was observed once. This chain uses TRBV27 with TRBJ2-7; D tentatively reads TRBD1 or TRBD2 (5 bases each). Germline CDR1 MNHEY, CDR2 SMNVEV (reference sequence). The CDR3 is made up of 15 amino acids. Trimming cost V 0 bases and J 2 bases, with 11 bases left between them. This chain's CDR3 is CASSLSWDGPYEQYF. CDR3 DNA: TGTGCCAGCAGTTTATCATGGGACGGCCCCTACGAGCAGTACTTC.

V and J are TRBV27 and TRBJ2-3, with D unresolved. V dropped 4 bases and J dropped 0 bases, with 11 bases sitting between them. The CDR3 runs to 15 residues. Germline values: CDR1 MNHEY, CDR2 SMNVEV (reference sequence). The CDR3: CASSSPRTSTDTQYF. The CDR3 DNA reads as TGTGCCAGCAGTTCGCCCCGAACTAGCACAGATACGCAGTATTTT.

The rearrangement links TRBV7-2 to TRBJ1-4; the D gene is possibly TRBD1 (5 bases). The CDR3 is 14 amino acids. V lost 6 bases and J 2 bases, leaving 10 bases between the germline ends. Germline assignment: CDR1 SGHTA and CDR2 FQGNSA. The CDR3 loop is CASSPGPTNEKLFF. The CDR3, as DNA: TGTGCCAGCAGTCCGGGACCGACTAATGAAAAACTGTTTTTT.

CDR3 nucleotides: TGTGCCAGCACTAGAGAGGGGCTGGAGACCCAGTACTTC. Protein sequence: CASTREGLETQYF. The rearrangement uses TRBV2 and TRBJ2-5; D possibly matches TRBD1 or TRBD2 (5 bases each). Trimming shortened V by 7 bases and J by 5 bases, and 14 bases separated the two germline ends. CDR3 length equals 13 residues. Germline values: CDR1 SNHLY, CDR2 FYNNEI.

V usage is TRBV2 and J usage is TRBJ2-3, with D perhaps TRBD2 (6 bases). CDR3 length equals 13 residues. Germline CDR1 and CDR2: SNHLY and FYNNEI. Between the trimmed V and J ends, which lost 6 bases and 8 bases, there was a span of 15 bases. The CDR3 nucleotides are TGTGCCAGCAGGGGCGGGGCCCCAACTACGCAGTATTTT. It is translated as CASRGGAPTTQYF.

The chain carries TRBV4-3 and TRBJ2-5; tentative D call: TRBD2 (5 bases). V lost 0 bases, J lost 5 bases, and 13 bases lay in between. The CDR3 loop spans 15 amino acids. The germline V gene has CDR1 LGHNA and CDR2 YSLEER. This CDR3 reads CASSQDSAGGETQYF. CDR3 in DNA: TGCGCCAGCAGCCAAGATTCGGCGGGCGGGGAGACCCAGTACTTC.

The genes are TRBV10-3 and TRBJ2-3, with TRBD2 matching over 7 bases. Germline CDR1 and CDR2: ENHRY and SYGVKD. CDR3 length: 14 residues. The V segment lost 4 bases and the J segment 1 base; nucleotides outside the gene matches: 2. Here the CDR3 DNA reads TGTGCCATCAGTGTTACTAGCGGCACAGATACGCAGTATTTT. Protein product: CAISVTSGTDTQYF.